The 30 T cell receptor beta chains in this list originate from one sample, sequenced in a study of blood T cell repertoires in COVID-19. Libraries were prepared by immunoSEQ multiplex PCR; TCRdb keeps only in-frame clonotypes and omits some of them. Of around 63,000 clones listed, around 87% are singletons. Specimen: peripheral blood. These receptors originate from a man between 60 and 75 years old with acute or convalescent COVID-19.

This clone has only a few counts. This sequence joins TRBV27 and TRBJ2-6; D possibly corresponds to TRBD2 (5 bases). The CDR3 sequence is 15 residues long. Trimming cost V 6 bases and J 0 bases, with 9 bases left between them. CDR1 and CDR2 (germline): MNHEY, SMNVEV (reference sequence). The CDR3 reads CASRSGASGANVLTF. In DNA form, the CDR3 reads TGTGCCAGCAGGAGCGGAGCCTCTGGGGCCAACGTCCTGACTTTC. The variable domain in full, with the rest retrieved from reference TRBV27 and TRBJ2-6, is EAQVTQNPRYLITVTGKKLTVTCSQNMNHEYMSWYRQDPGLGLRQIYYSMNVEVTDKGDVPEGYKVSRKEKRNFPLILESPSPNQTSLYFCASRSGASGANVLTFGAGSRLTVL.

The chain combines TRBV18 with TRBJ1-2; D is possibly TRBD1 (5 bases). This CDR3 has 14 amino acids. V dropped 4 bases and J dropped 8 bases, with 17 bases sitting between them. CDR1 is KGHSH, CDR2 LQKENI, per germline. The CDR3 loop reads CASSQAGSDEGYTF. CDR3 in DNA: TGTGCCAGCTCACAGGCAGGGTCCGATGAAGGCTACACCTTC.

V gene TRBV27 combines with J gene TRBJ1-1; D remains unclear. CDR1 MNHEY and CDR2 SMNVEV come from the germline V gene (reference sequence). This CDR3 spans 13 amino acids. V was cut by 1 base and J by 1 base, with 4 bases left in between. This CDR3 reads CASSLFRNTEAFF. The DNA of the CDR3 is TGTGCCAGCAGTTTATTCCGGAACACTGAAGCTTTCTTT.

This chain uses TRBV7-2 with TRBJ1-5; D gene ambiguous. Trimming stripped 2 bases from V and 0 bases from J, with 8 bases between. This CDR3 comprises 15 residues. Germline V CDR1 and CDR2: SGHTA, FQGNSA. CDR3 coding DNA: TGTGCCAGCAGCTTATCCGGGTATAGCAATCAGCCCCAGCATTTT. Protein: CASSLSGYSNQPQHF.

The rearrangement joins TRBV20-1 to TRBJ2-1, with D hard to call. The CDR3 is 16 amino acids. Between the trimmed V and J ends, which lost 3 bases and 4 bases, there was a span of 19 bases. Germline CDR1 is DFQATT and CDR2 is SNEGSKA (reference sequence). The CDR3 DNA follows: TGCAGTGCTAGTCAAGGTAGCAGATCAATATACAATGAGCAGTTCTTC. Translation gives CSASQGSRSIYNEQFF.

The chain links TRBV12-5 to TRBJ1-5; D remains ambiguous. V dropped 6 bases and J dropped 0 bases, with 6 bases sitting between them. The CDR3 covers 13 residues. CDR1 is LGHNT and CDR2 is FRNRAP in the germline V gene. The CDR3 DNA is TGTGCTAGTGGGAGTTCTAGCAATCAGCCCCAGCATTTT. Translated, it gives CASGSSSNQPQHF.

V is TRBV27 and J is TRBJ2-1; possibly TRBD2 for D (6 bases). The V gene's germline CDR1 is MNHEY and CDR2 SMNVEV (reference sequence). Trimming pared 6 bases from V and 0 bases from J, leaving 9 bases between. The CDR3 is 14 amino acids. The CDR3 sequence: CASRVAVSYNEQFF. The CDR3 DNA reads as TGTGCCAGCAGAGTAGCGGTCTCCTACAATGAGCAGTTCTTC.

This clone occurred once. The V and J genes are TRBV18 and TRBJ2-1; D ambiguous. The ends were cut back, 0 bases at V and 0 bases at J, with 6 bases in the middle. CDR3 size: 15 residues. From germline, CDR1 is KGHSH and CDR2 LQKENI. Here the CDR3 reads CASSPPVSSYNEQFF. CDR3 in DNA: TGTGCCAGCTCACCACCGGTGAGCTCCTACAATGAGCAGTTCTTC.

This chain joins TRBV5-4 and TRBJ2-1; D is unresolved. The CDR3 length is 15 residues. Trimming stripped 1 base from V and 3 bases from J, with 11 bases between. CDR1 and CDR2 from the germline V gene are SGHNT and YYREEE (reference sequence). The CDR3: CASSLSLSVYNEQFF. CDR3 sequence (DNA): TGTGCCAGCAGCTTGTCGCTGTCGGTCTACAATGAGCAGTTCTTC.

The chain links TRBV3-1 (or the pseudogene TRBV3-2) to TRBJ1-2; D is uncertain. V dropped 0 bases and J dropped 5 bases, with 7 bases sitting between them. CDR3 length: 13 residues. Germline V gene lookup returns CDR1 LGHDT and CDR2 YNNKEL (reference sequence). The CDR3 DNA is TGTGCCAGCAGCCAAGATGGAGGGTATGGCTACACCTTC. Encoded protein: CASSQDGGYGYTF.

The chain carries TRBV15 and TRBJ1-6; a possible D gene is TRBD1 (6 bases). The V gene lost 0 bases and the J gene lost 1 base, with 13 bases spanning the gap. Germline V lookup: CDR1 LNHNV, CDR2 YYDKDF (reference sequence). The CDR3 sequence is 18 residues long. Here the CDR3 reads CATSRDSGRGSYNSPLHF. The CDR3, as DNA: TGTGCCACCAGCAGAGATTCGGGCAGGGGTTCCTATAATTCACCCCTCCACTTT. Variable domain in full (rest from reference TRBV15 and TRBJ1-6): DAMVIQNPRYQVTQFGKPVTLSCSQTLNHNVMYWYQQKSSQAPKLLFHYYDKDFNNEADTPDNFQSRRPNTSFCFLDIRSPGLGDTAMYLCATSRDSGRGSYNSPLHFGNGTRLTVT.

The chain is built from TRBV15 and TRBJ2-7, with 10 bases identical to TRBD1. The germline V gene encodes CDR1 LNHNV and CDR2 YYDKDF (reference sequence). V gave up 8 bases and J gave up 0 bases; unmatched junction bases: 7. The CDR3 has 15 residues. Written as DNA, the CDR3 is TGTGCCACCTCCTCAGGGGACAGGGGCTCCTACGAGCAGTACTTC. It specifies CATSSGDRGSYEQYF.

This chain links TRBV19 with TRBJ1-2, with TRBD1 matching 9 bases. The CDR3 consists of 13 residues. J gave up 13 bases and V 4 bases, and 10 bases lay outside the gene matches. The germline CDR1 and CDR2 sequences are LNHDA and SQIVND (reference sequence). CDR3 amino acids: CASSKTGTGSLTF. CDR3 sequence (DNA): TGTGCCAGTAGTAAGACCGGGACAGGGTCGCTCACCTTC.

V gene TRBV6-1 combines with J gene TRBJ1-1; 7 bases fit TRBD1. Germline CDR1 is MNHNS and CDR2 is SASEGT. This CDR3 is 13 amino acids long. Unmatched junction bases numbered 1, after V lost 2 bases and J lost 4 bases. This CDR3 is CASSEQGGTEAFF. DNA of the CDR3: TGTGCCAGCAGTGAACAGGGGGGCACTGAAGCTTTCTTT.

This rearrangement joins TRBV9 to TRBJ2-2, with TRBD1 matching over 7 bases. The V segment lost 5 bases and the J segment 6 bases; nucleotides outside the gene matches: 7. Germline V gene lookup returns CDR1 SGDLS and CDR2 YYNGEE. The CDR3 runs 14 residues. CDR3 sequence reads: CASRGTAGSGELFF. The CDR3 DNA follows: TGTGCCAGCAGGGGGACAGCTGGGTCCGGGGAGCTGTTTTTT.

V gene TRBV5-4 combines with J gene TRBJ2-3; D is possibly TRBD2 (5 bases). V lost 2 bases to trimming and J lost 1 base, with 14 bases between them. CDR3 length: 16 residues. Germline CDR1 SGHNT, CDR2 YYREEE (reference sequence). The CDR3 DNA follows: TGTGCCAGCAGCTTCAGAGTCCTAGCAGGCACAGATACGCAGTATTTT. It translates to CASSFRVLAGTDTQYF.

Only one count was recorded for this clone. This chain links TRBV29-1 with TRBJ1-5; TRBD1 agrees at 7 bases. V dropped 4 bases and J dropped 5; count of bases not matched to a gene: 2. The CDR3 runs 12 residues. Per the germline V gene, CDR1 is SQVTM and CDR2 is ANQGSEA. This CDR3 reads CSVGDSDQPQHF. DNA for the CDR3: TGCAGCGTTGGGGACAGCGATCAGCCCCAGCATTTT.

The chain is built from TRBV6-5 and TRBJ2-5; TRBD1 matches 8 bases. This CDR3 comprises 13 residues. Trimming at V came to 7 bases and at J to 5 bases, leaving 6 bases not matched to a gene. The germline V gene has CDR1 MNHEY and CDR2 SVGAGI. CDR3 coding DNA: TGTGCCAGCACCAGGGGGCAGGAGGAGACCCAGTACTTC. Translation: CASTRGQEETQYF.

The genes are TRBV19 and TRBJ2-1; TRBD2 matches 9 bases. This CDR3 is 16 amino acids long. CDR1 and CDR2 (germline): LNHDA, SQIVND (reference sequence). The junction had 9 bases not matched to a gene; V was cut back by 3 bases and J by 6 bases. The CDR3 is CASSIPLAGKSNEQFF. CDR3 in DNA: TGTGCCAGTAGTATCCCCCTAGCGGGGAAGAGCAATGAGCAGTTCTTC.

The chain uses TRBV19 and TRBJ2-1, with 9 bases that match TRBD1. Germline values: CDR1 LNHDA, CDR2 SQIVND (reference sequence). Trimming removed 5 bases from V and 4 bases from J; junction bases left unmatched: 12. The CDR3 length is 17 residues. The CDR3 nucleotides read TGTGCCAGTAGTCCCTCTGGACCGGGACAGGGATACAATGAGCAGTTCTTC. It specifies CASSPSGPGQGYNEQFF.

The rearrangement links TRBV4-3 to TRBJ2-7; the match to TRBD2 covers 8 bases. Unmatched junction bases numbered 7, after V lost 1 base and J lost 5 bases. Germline V gene lookup returns CDR1 LGHNA and CDR2 YSLEER. This CDR3 is 15 amino acids long. This chain's CDR3 is CASSQGLSGGDEQYF. CDR3 DNA sequence: TGCGCCAGCAGCCAAGGTCTATCCGGGGGGGACGAGCAGTACTTC.

The chain combines TRBV5-3 with TRBJ1-3; D might be TRBD1 (5 bases). TRBV5-3 is given ORF status, its function remaining uncertain. The CDR3 runs 19 residues. V was pared by 0 bases and J by 3 bases, with 22 bases between. The CDR3 loop is CARSLGDGPRGDGGNTIYF. The CDR3 DNA follows: TGTGCCAGAAGCTTGGGTGATGGACCCCGGGGGGACGGTGGAAACACCATATATTTT.

This clone was seen a handful of times. This rearrangement joins TRBV30 to TRBJ1-6; D not resolved. In germline, CDR1 is GTSNPN, CDR2 SVGIG (reference sequence). The CDR3 covers 17 residues. CDR3: CAGVEVPQSSYNSPLHF. The CDR3 nucleotides are TGTGCGGGAGTCGAGGTTCCCCAAAGCTCCTATAATTCACCCCTCCACTTT.

This chain links TRBV19 with TRBJ2-7; 10 positions agree with TRBD2. CDR1 is LNHDA and CDR2 is SQIVND in the germline V gene (reference sequence). After removal of 8 bases from V and 4 bases from J, the junction contained 11 bases not matched to a gene. This CDR3 is built from 15 residues. The CDR3 here is CASGAGAGGTYEQYF. The CDR3 nucleotides read TGTGCCAGTGGTGCGGGAGCGGGGGGGACATACGAGCAGTACTTC.

V and J are TRBV19 and TRBJ1-4; D gene unclear. The CDR3 extends over 18 amino acids. The germline V gene encodes CDR1 LNHDA and CDR2 SQIVND (reference sequence). V was pared by 0 bases and J by 1 base, with 15 bases between. The CDR3 DNA sequence: TGTGCCAGTAGTATAGAGGGCAGAGCCCCCGGAACTAATGAAAAACTGTTTTTT. It specifies CASSIEGRAPGTNEKLFF.

This clone showed up just once. V usage is TRBV12-3 or TRBV12-4 and J usage is TRBJ2-7; D gene unclear. The CDR3 contains 12 residues. The V end was cut by 6 bases, the J end by 0 bases, with 6 bases between. CDR3 residues: CASRRSSYEQYF. In nucleotides, the CDR3 is TGTGCCAGCAGGAGGAGCTCCTACGAGCAGTACTTC.

Of note for this clone: Other DNA sequences within the sample encode an identical CDR3. The gene calls are TRBV9 and TRBJ1-1; possible D gene TRBD1, 6 bases. CDR1 is SGDLS and CDR2 is YYNGEE in the germline V gene. This CDR3 has 14 amino acids. The V end lost 5 bases, the J end lost 1 base, and 12 bases lay between the germline ends. The CDR3 DNA follows: TGTGCCAGCAGTGCGGACAGAGCGAACACTGAAGCTTTCTTT. Its translation is CASSADRANTEAFF.

The chain employs TRBV7-9 and TRBJ1-5, with a weak D call TRBD1 (5 bases). This CDR3 has 16 amino acids. Germline V gene lookup returns CDR1 SEHNR and CDR2 FQNEAQ (reference sequence). Trimming cost V 3 bases and J 1 base, with 13 bases left between them. CDR3 in amino acids: CASSFGGAESNQPQHF. The CDR3 DNA is TGTGCCAGCAGCTTTGGAGGGGCGGAGAGCAATCAGCCCCAGCATTTT. Supplemented by reference TRBV7-9 and TRBJ1-5, the full variable domain reads DTGVSQNPRHKITKRGQNVTFRCDPISEHNRLYWYRQTLGQGPEFLTYFQNEAQLEKSRLLSDRFSAERPKGSFSTLEIQRTEQGDSAMYLCASSFGGAESNQPQHFGDGTRLSIL.

V and J are TRBV5-1 and TRBJ1-4, with 7 bases identical to TRBD1. J gave up 8 bases and V 4 bases, and 8 bases lay outside the gene matches. The CDR3 loop spans 14 amino acids. Germline assignment: CDR1 SGHRS and CDR2 YFSETQ. CDR3 sequence (DNA): TGCGCCAGCAGCCGATCAGGGGGTGACGAAAAACTGTTTTTT. It is translated as CASSRSGGDEKLFF.

This chain connects TRBV6-6 to TRBJ1-6, with 8 bases aligning to TRBD1. This CDR3 contains 15 residues. CDR1 is MNHNY, CDR2 SVGAGI, per germline (reference sequence). V lost 4 bases and J lost 4; bases outside the gene matches: 3. The CDR3 DNA reads as TGTGCCAGCAGTTTCGGACAGGGTTATAATTCACCCCTCCACTTT. The encoded protein is CASSFGQGYNSPLHF.